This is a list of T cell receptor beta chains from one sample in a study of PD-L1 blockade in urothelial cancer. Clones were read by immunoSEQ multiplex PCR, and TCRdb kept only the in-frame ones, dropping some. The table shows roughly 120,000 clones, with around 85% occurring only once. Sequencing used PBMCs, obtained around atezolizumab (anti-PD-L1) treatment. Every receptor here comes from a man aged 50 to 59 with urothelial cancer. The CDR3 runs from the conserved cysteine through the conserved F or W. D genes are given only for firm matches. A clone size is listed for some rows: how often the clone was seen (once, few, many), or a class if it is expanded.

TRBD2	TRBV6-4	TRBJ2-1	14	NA	TGTGCCAGAGAGGAGCGGGAGGAGGACAATGAGCAGTTCTTC	CAREEREEDNEQFF
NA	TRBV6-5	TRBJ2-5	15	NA	TGTGCCAGCAGTAACTTAAGACAGTCTCGAGAGACCCAGTACTTC	CASSNLRQSRETQYF
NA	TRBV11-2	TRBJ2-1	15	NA	TGTGCCAGCAGCTTACCGGGAAGCTCCTACAATGAGCAGTTCTTC	CASSLPGSSYNEQFF
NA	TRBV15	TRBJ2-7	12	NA	TGTGCCACCAGCAGAGTCGAGCGGGAGCAGTACTTC	CATSRVEREQYF
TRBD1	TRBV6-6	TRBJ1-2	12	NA	TGTGCCGGAGGACAGGGGAACTATGGCTACACCTTC	CAGGQGNYGYTF
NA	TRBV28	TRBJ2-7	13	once	TGTGCCAGCACGGACAGCTTAACCTACGAGCAGTACTTC	CASTDSLTYEQYF
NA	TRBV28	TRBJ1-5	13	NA	TGTGCCAGCAGATACAGGGCAGGACAGCCCCAGCATTTT	CASRYRAGQPQHF
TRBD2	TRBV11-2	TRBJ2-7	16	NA	TGTGCCAGCAGCGGGAGACTAGCGGGAGGACCCTACGAGCAGTACTTC	CASSGRLAGGPYEQYF
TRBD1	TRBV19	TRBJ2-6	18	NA	TGTGCCAGTAGTATTTTGGGACAGGGGGCACCTGGGGCCAACGTCCTGACTTTC	CASSILGQGAPGANVLTF
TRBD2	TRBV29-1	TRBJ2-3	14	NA	TGCAGCGTTGGACTAGCAGCCAGCACAGATACGCAGTATTTT	CSVGLAASTDTQYF
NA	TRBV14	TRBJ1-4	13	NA	TGTGCCAGCAGCCAACTCCAGGGTGAAAAACTGTTTTTT	CASSQLQGEKLFF
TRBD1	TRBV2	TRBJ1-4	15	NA	TGTGCCAGCAGACCCGGACAGGGAAGTACGGAAAAACTGTTTTTT	CASRPGQGSTEKLFF
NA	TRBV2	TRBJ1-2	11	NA	TGTGCCAGCAGGGATGGACAGTCCTACACCTTC	CASRDGQSYTF
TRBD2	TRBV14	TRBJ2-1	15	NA	TGTGCCAGCAGTCAACTAGCGGGAGGCTACAATGAGCAGTTCTTC	CASSQLAGGYNEQFF
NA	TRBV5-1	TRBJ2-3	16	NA	TGCGCCAGCAGCCCCGGCGGGACAGCAAGTTCTGATACGCAGTATTTT	CASSPGGTASSDTQYF
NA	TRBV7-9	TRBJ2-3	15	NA	TGTGCCAGCAGCTTAGAGGGGGGGAGCACAGATACGCAGTATTTT	CASSLEGGSTDTQYF
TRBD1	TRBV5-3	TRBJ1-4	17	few	TGTGCCAGAAGCTTGGATGGGCCGGGACAGAATAATGAAAAACTGTTTTTT	CARSLDGPGQNNEKLFF
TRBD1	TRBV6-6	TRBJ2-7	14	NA	TGTGCCAGCAGGGGGACAGGGGGAACCTACGAGCAGTACTTC	CASRGTGGTYEQYF
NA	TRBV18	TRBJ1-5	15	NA	TGTGCCAGCTCACCAACTATTAGCCCCAATCAGCCCCAGCATTTT	CASSPTISPNQPQHF
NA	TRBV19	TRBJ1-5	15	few	TGTGCCAGTAGTCGTTGGGGGCAGGGCAATCAGCCCCAGCATTTT	CASSRWGQGNQPQHF
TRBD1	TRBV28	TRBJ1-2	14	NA	TGTGCCAGCAGTCCGGGACAGGTGTTCTATGGCTACACCTTC	CASSPGQVFYGYTF
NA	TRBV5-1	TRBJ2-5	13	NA	TGCGCCAGCAGCTTGCTATACCAAGAGACCCAGTACTTC	CASSLLYQETQYF
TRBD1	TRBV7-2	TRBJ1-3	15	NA	TGTGCCAGCAGCTCCGACAGGGCTAACGGAAACACCATATATTTT	CASSSDRANGNTIYF
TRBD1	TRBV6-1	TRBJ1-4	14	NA	TGTGCCAGCAGTGAAGAGACAGGGGTCGGGAAACTGTTTTTT	CASSEETGVGKLFF
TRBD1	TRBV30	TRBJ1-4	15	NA	TGTGCCTGGAGTGTCATTGACAGGGGGAAAGAAAAACTGTTTTTT	CAWSVIDRGKEKLFF
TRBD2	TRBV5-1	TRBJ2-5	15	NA	TGCGCCAGCACCCAAGGCGGGGGGCATAAAGAGACCCAGTACTTC	CASTQGGGHKETQYF
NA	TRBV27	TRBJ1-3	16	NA	TGTGCCAGCAGTTTATCGAGGGCAGGCACTGGAAACACCATATATTTT	CASSLSRAGTGNTIYF
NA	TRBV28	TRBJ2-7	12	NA	TGTGCCAGCAGTCCGGGGGACTACGAGCAGTACTTC	CASSPGDYEQYF
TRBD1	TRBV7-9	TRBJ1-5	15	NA	TGTGCCAGCCAACGAGGGGGACAGGGCAATCAGCCCCAGCATTTT	CASQRGGQGNQPQHF
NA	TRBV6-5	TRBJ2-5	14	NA	TGTGCCAGCAGTTCCTCCGTGGGGGGAGAGACCCAGTACTTC	CASSSSVGGETQYF
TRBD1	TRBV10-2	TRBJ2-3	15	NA	TGCGCCAGCAGCCCCGGGACAGGTTTCACAGATACGCAGTATTTT	CASSPGTGFTDTQYF
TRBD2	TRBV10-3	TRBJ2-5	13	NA	TGTGCCATCAAGGGACTAGCAGAAGAGACCCAGTACTTC	CAIKGLAEETQYF
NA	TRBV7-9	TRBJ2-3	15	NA	TGTGCCAGCAGCTTAGCAGGCGGGATGCCAGATACGCAGTATTTT	CASSLAGGMPDTQYF
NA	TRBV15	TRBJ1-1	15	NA	TGTGCCACCCATCGGGGATTTGCGATGAACACTGAAGCTTTCTTT	CATHRGFAMNTEAFF
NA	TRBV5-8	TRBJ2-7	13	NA	TGTGCCAGCAGCCAGACTAGATTCTACGAGCAGTACTTC	CASSQTRFYEQYF
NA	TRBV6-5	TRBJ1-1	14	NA	TGTGCCAGCAGAGAAGGGGGAAGAGTCACTGAAGCTTTCTTT	CASREGGRVTEAFF
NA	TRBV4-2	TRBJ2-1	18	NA	TGTGCCAGCAGCCAAGAATACCGTCAACTACTGCCCTACAATGAGCAGTTCTTC	CASSQEYRQLLPYNEQFF
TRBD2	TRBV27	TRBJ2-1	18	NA	TGTGCCAGCAGTGGGGGGGATACGGGACTAGCGGGACGCAATGAGCAGTTCTTC	CASSGGDTGLAGRNEQFF
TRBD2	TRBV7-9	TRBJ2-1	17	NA	TGTGCCAGCAGCTTAGATTATGGACTAGGGGAACTCAATGAGCAGTTCTTC	CASSLDYGLGELNEQFF
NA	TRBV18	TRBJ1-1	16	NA	TGTGCCAGCTCAGCGGAACAGGTTAGTTTGAACACTGAAGCTTTCTTT	CASSAEQVSLNTEAFF
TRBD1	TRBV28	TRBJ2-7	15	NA	TGTGCCAGCAGTGCCGGGACAGGGGAGGGTTGGGAGCAGTACTTC	CASSAGTGEGWEQYF
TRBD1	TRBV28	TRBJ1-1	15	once	TGTGCCAGCAGCGGGACAGGGAGTGGGAACACTGAAGCTTTCTTT	CASSGTGSGNTEAFF
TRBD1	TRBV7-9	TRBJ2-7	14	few	TGTGCCAGCAGCTCGGGGACAGGGCCCTACGAGCAGTACTTC	CASSSGTGPYEQYF
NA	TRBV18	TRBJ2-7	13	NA	TGTGCCAGCTCACTATCCGGGGGCTACGAGCAGTACTTC	CASSLSGGYEQYF
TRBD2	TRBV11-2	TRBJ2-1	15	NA	TGTGCCAGCAGCTACGGGACTAGCGGGAGGAGTGAGCAGTTCTTC	CASSYGTSGRSEQFF
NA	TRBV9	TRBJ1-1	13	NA	TGTGCCAGCGGAACGGGAGTCAACACTGAAGCTTTCTTT	CASGTGVNTEAFF
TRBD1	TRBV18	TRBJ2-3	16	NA	TGTGCCAGCTCACCTACTCCGACAGGGGTTACAGATACGCAGTATTTT	CASSPTPTGVTDTQYF
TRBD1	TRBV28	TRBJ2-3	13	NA	TGTGCCAGCGGACAGGGAGTTCCAGATACGCAGTATTTT	CASGQGVPDTQYF
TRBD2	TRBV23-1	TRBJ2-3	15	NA	TGCGCCAGCAGTCGGGGTAGCGGGGGATCAGATACGCAGTATTTT	CASSRGSGGSDTQYF
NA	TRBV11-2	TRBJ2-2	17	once	TGTGCCAGCAGCCACATTGCCGAACAGGGTTTGGCCGGGGAGCTGTTTTTT	CASSHIAEQGLAGELFF
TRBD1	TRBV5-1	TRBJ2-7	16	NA	TGCGCCAGCAGCTTGGTGCGGGGTCAGGGGGCGGGCGAGCAGTACTTC	CASSLVRGQGAGEQYF
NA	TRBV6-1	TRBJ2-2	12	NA	TGTGCCAGCTGGCGGCGGTCCGGGGAGCTGTTTTTT	CASWRRSGELFF
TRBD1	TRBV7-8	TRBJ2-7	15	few	TGTGCCAGCAGCCTAGGGACAGGGGGCGGCTACGAGCAGTACTTC	CASSLGTGGGYEQYF
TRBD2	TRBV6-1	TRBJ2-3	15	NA	TGTGCCAGCAGGCTGCTAGCGGGATCCACAGATACGCAGTATTTT	CASRLLAGSTDTQYF
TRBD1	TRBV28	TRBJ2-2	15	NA	TGTGCCAGCAGCCTAGGGGGCGGAAACACCGGGGAGCTGTTTTTT	CASSLGGGNTGELFF
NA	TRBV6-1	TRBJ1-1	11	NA	TGTGCCAGCAGTGAAACAGCTGAAGCTTTCTTT	CASSETAEAFF
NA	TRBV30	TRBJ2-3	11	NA	TGTGCCTGGAGTGTACGGGTTACGCAGTATTTT	CAWSVRVTQYF